One and the same sample provided the 23 T cell receptor beta chains below, sequenced in a study of T cells in Graves' hyperthyroidism and ophthalmopathy. The source material, RNA transcripts, was used to amplify TCR beta CDR3 regions. The primer set for the first-round RT-PCR of the TCR CDR3 was HTBI. MiXCR was run by TCRdb on the multiplex PCR reads, yielding one entry per CDR3 protein. This repertoire shows approximately 510,000 distinct CDR3 sequences, 20% to 25% found once; its top ten account for 26%. Sequencing was carried out using blood. The source is a young man with Graves' hyperthyroidism.

This clonotype was recorded many times. The V call is TRBV12-3 or TRBV12-4, the J call TRBJ1-1, with a possible D match to TRBD1 (6 bases). The V end lost 5 bases, the J end lost 9 bases, and 19 bases lay between the germline ends. CDR3 length: 14 amino acids. Here the CDR3 DNA reads TGTGCCAGCAGTCCCAGGGGCCACCCTCCAAAAGCTTTCTTT. Protein sequence: CASSPRGHPPKAFF.

The gene calls are TRBV7-2 and TRBJ2-2; no clear D gene. CDR1 and CDR2 from the germline V gene are SGHTA and FQGNSA. The CDR3 runs to 12 residues. Trimming took off 5 bases at V and 5 bases at J, with 6 bases between the two ends. CDR3 nucleotides: TGTGCCAGCAGCATGCGGACCGGGGAGCTGTTTTTT. As protein: CASSMRTGELFF.

The chain carries TRBV11-3 and TRBJ2-5; no definite D call. Between the trimmed V and J ends, which lost 1 base and 1 base, there was a span of 7 bases. From germline, CDR1 is SGHNT and CDR2 YENEEA. This CDR3 has 14 amino acids. For the CDR3, the DNA is TGTGCCAGCAGCTTAGGTCATCTCCAAGAGACCCAGTACTTC. The encoded protein is CASSLGHLQETQYF. Looking up the rest from reference TRBV11-3 and TRBJ2-5 gives the full variable domain: EAGVVQSPRYKIIEKKQPVAFWCNPISGHNTLYWYLQNLGQGPELLIRYENEEAVDDSQLPKDRFSAERLKGVDSTLKIQPAELGDSAVYLCASSLGHLQETQYFGPGTRLLVL.

This clonotype has a single count. This chain links TRBV12-3 or TRBV12-4 with TRBJ1-2, with D unclear. The CDR3 extends over 14 amino acids. The V gene lost 3 bases and the J gene lost 4 bases, with 12 bases spanning the gap. The CDR3 DNA is TGTGCCAGCAGTTTCCAGGCGGATTCCTATGGCTACACCTTC. Translated, it gives CASSFQADSYGYTF.

This clonotype came up many times. Written as DNA, the CDR3 is TGTGCCAGCAGTGAAAATGACTACGAGCAGTACTTC. Encoded protein: CASSENDYEQYF. The chain employs TRBV2 and TRBJ2-7; D unresolved. V dropped 2 bases and J dropped 3 bases, with 5 bases sitting between them. Germline CDR1 SNHLY, CDR2 FYNNEI. This CDR3 has 12 amino acids.

This sequence joins TRBV9 and TRBJ2-1; TRBD2 agrees at 7 bases. CDR1 is SGDLS and CDR2 is YYNGEE in the germline V gene. V lost 0 bases, J lost 4 bases, and 4 bases stayed unmatched. The CDR3 runs 15 residues. CDR3 bases: TGTGCCAGCAGCGTAGCGGGGGGAAAGTACAATGAGCAGTTCTTC. Encoded protein: CASSVAGGKYNEQFF. Filled out from reference TRBV9 and TRBJ2-1, the complete variable domain reads DSGVTQTPKHLITATGQRVTLRCSPRSGDLSVYWYQQSLDQGLQFLIQYYNGEERAKGNILERFSAQQFPDLHSELNLSSLELGDSALYFCASSVAGGKYNEQFFGPGTRLTVL.

This clonotype was detected many times. The DNA of the CDR3 is TGTGCCAGCATCAAAAGCGGGGGCCCCGACACCGGGGAGCTGTTTTTT. As protein: CASIKSGGPDTGELFF. The chain recombines TRBV2 with TRBJ2-2; 8 nucleotides match TRBD2. The CDR3 runs 16 residues. The V gene's germline CDR1 is SNHLY and CDR2 FYNNEI. The junction had 10 bases not matched to a gene; V was cut back by 7 bases and J by 3 bases.

This sequence joins TRBV7-9 and TRBJ1-2; D is perhaps TRBD1 (5 bases). CDR1 and CDR2 (germline): SEHNR, FQNEAQ (reference sequence). CDR3 length equals 14 residues. The V end was cut by 3 bases, the J end by 5 bases, with 13 bases between. The CDR3 region is CASSFSVRAYGYTF. CDR3 nucleotide sequence: TGTGCCAGCAGCTTTTCGGTCAGGGCGTATGGCTACACCTTC. The whole variable domain, remainder taken from reference TRBV7-9 and TRBJ1-2, is DTGVSQNPRHKITKRGQNVTFRCDPISEHNRLYWYRQTLGQGPEFLTYFQNEAQLEKSRLLSDRFSAERPKGSFSTLEIQRTEQGDSAMYLCASSFSVRAYGYTFGSGTRLTVV.

This clonotype was seen many times. The rearrangement links TRBV2 to TRBJ2-5, with TRBD1 matching 7 bases. This CDR3 is 14 amino acids long. The germline CDR1 and CDR2 sequences are SNHLY and FYNNEI. V was clipped by 4 bases and J by 2 bases; unmatched bases: 4. CDR3 sequence: CASSGPGQQETQYF. For the CDR3, the DNA is TGTGCCAGCAGTGGCCCGGGACAGCAAGAGACCCAGTACTTC.

A remark on this clonotype: With a much larger clone just one base away, this may be a read error. The chain carries TRBV7-2 and TRBJ1-1; D perhaps matches TRBD1 (5 bases). Germline V gene lookup returns CDR1 SGHTA and CDR2 FQGNSA. The CDR3 totals 14 residues. Trimming shortened V by 7 bases and J by 5 bases, and 17 bases separated the two germline ends. The CDR3 DNA sequence: TGTGCCAGCATGCCATCACGGGGACGAACTGAAGCTTTCTTT. It is translated as CASMPSRGRTEAFF. The full variable domain, with the rest looked up from reference TRBV7-2 and TRBJ1-1, is GAGVSQSPSNKVTEKGKDVELRCDPISGHTALYWYRQSLGQGLEFLIYFQGNSAPDKSGLPSDRFSAERTGGSVSTLTIQRTQQEDSAVYLCASMPSRGRTEAFFGQGTRLTVV.

In its sample, this clonotype was seen many times. CDR3 nucleotide sequence: TGTGCCAGCAGTGCCGGGACTGCAGCCGGGGAGCTGTTTTTT. Its translation is CASSAGTAAGELFF. This rearrangement joins TRBV6-1 to TRBJ2-2, with a weak D call TRBD2 (6 bases). The V gene lost 4 bases and the J gene lost 6 bases, with 12 bases spanning the gap. Germline V gives CDR1 MNHNS, CDR2 SASEGT. The CDR3 extends over 14 amino acids.

The chain uses TRBV20-1 and TRBJ2-7; D ambiguous. CDR3 length: 13 amino acids. The germline V and J ends were trimmed by 1 base and 5 bases, with 12 bases remaining between them. Germline values: CDR1 DFQATT, CDR2 SNEGSKA (reference sequence). The CDR3 here is CSARVSLTHEQYF. The CDR3 DNA is TGCAGTGCTAGAGTCTCTTTGACCCACGAGCAGTACTTC.

In this sample, this clonotype turned up many times. The gene calls are TRBV6-1 and TRBJ1-3; 7 bases fit TRBD1. Germline V lookup: CDR1 MNHNS, CDR2 SASEGT. The CDR3 spans 16 residues. V lost 7 bases, J lost 0 bases, and 9 bases stayed unmatched. The CDR3 bases are TGTGCCAGCACCCGGACAGGCTTCCTCTCTGGAAACACCATATATTTT. It yields the protein CASTRTGFLSGNTIYF.

This chain uses TRBV12-3 or TRBV12-4 with TRBJ2-7; 9 nucleotides match TRBD1. V shed 4 bases and J 0 bases; nucleotides not matched to a gene: 7. CDR3 size: 16 residues. This CDR3 reads CASSSEDRGSSYEQYF. The CDR3, as DNA: TGTGCCAGCAGTTCGGAAGACAGGGGGAGCTCCTACGAGCAGTACTTC.

The chain has TRBV7-9 and TRBJ2-5; D is ambiguous. Germline V gives CDR1 SEHNR, CDR2 FQNEAQ (reference sequence). Between the trimmed V and J ends, which lost 4 bases and 5 bases, there was a span of 14 bases. This CDR3 is 14 amino acids long. The CDR3 protein is CASSSIGGVETQYF. DNA of the CDR3: TGTGCCAGCAGCTCCATTGGCGGAGTTGAGACCCAGTACTTC. Drawing the rest from reference TRBV7-9 and TRBJ2-5, the complete variable domain is DTGVSQNPRHKITKRGQNVTFRCDPISEHNRLYWYRQTLGQGPEFLTYFQNEAQLEKSRLLSDRFSAERPKGSFSTLEIQRTEQGDSAMYLCASSSIGGVETQYFGPGTRLLVL.

There are many counts of this clonotype. The genes are TRBV28 and TRBJ1-1; TRBD1 matches 9 bases. Trimming at V came to 5 bases and at J to 3 bases, leaving 4 bases not matched to a gene. CDR3 size: 14 residues. The V gene's germline CDR1 is MDHEN and CDR2 SYDVKM. This chain's CDR3 is CASSLQGAYTEAFF. For the CDR3, the DNA is TGTGCCAGCAGTCTACAGGGGGCGTACACTGAAGCTTTCTTT.

Many counts were recorded for this clonotype. This chain joins TRBV6-1 and TRBJ2-5, with 9 bases matching TRBD1. V shed 7 bases and J 6 bases; nucleotides not matched to a gene: 6. The CDR3 covers 13 residues. CDR1 is MNHNS and CDR2 is SASEGT in the germline V gene. The CDR3 here is CASNPDRGQTQYF. The DNA for the CDR3 is TGTGCCAGCAACCCGGACAGGGGACAGACCCAGTACTTC.

At least ten counts were recorded for this clonotype. V is TRBV10-3 and J is TRBJ2-5; a possible D gene is TRBD1 (6 bases). Germline lookup yields CDR1 ENHRY and CDR2 SYGVKD. Trimming removed 7 bases at V and 7 bases at J, with 16 bases between. The CDR3 is 13 amino acids. The CDR3: CAITTDQGGTQYF. CDR3 DNA: TGTGCCATCACAACGGATCAAGGGGGGACCCAGTACTTC.

The sample holds many counts of this clonotype. The chain carries TRBV4-2 and TRBJ2-7; weak D call: TRBD1 (5 bases). The CDR3 runs to 16 residues. Germline lookup yields CDR1 LGHNA and CDR2 YNFKEQ. V lost 0 bases, J lost 5 bases, and 17 bases lay in between. The CDR3 coding sequence is TGTGCCAGCAGCCAAGAGGCGGCGGCAGGGCCCGACGAGCAGTACTTC. The encoded protein is CASSQEAAAGPDEQYF.

This clonotype was counted between two and nine times. The rearrangement links TRBV6-1 to TRBJ2-5; D is perhaps TRBD1 (6 bases). The germline gives CDR1 MNHNS, CDR2 SASEGT. CDR3 length equals 16 residues. V was trimmed by 6 bases and J by 3 bases, leaving 20 bases between them. This CDR3 reads CASSQVGAGGKETQYF. CDR3 in DNA: TGTGCCAGCAGCCAAGTGGGGGCTGGGGGTAAAGAGACCCAGTACTTC.

V is TRBV20-1 and J is TRBJ1-6; 8 bases match TRBD1. The V gene's germline CDR1 is DFQATT and CDR2 SNEGSKA (reference sequence). The CDR3 runs 14 residues. The V segment lost 0 bases and the J segment 8 bases; nucleotides outside the gene matches: 3. In DNA, the CDR3 is TGCAGTGCTAGAGAGGACAGGGCTTATTCACCCCTCCACTTT. It codes for CSAREDRAYSPLHF.

This clonotype has ten or more counts. The chain is built from TRBV30 and TRBJ2-7; D remains unclear. Germline CDR1 reads GTSNPN; CDR2 reads SVGIG (reference sequence). The CDR3 length is 15 residues. The V and J ends lost 2 bases and 0 bases respectively, with 14 bases between them. CDR3 protein: CAWSMVRGSSYEQYF. The CDR3 DNA sequence: TGTGCCTGGAGTATGGTTCGAGGTAGCTCCTACGAGCAGTACTTC. The variable domain in full, completed from reference TRBV30 and TRBJ2-7, reads SQTIHQWPATLVQPVGSPLSLECTVEGTSNPNLYWYRQAAGRGLQLLFYSVGIGQISSEVPQNLSASRPQDRQFILSSKKLLLSDSGFYLCAWSMVRGSSYEQYFGPGTRLTVT.

This clonotype was seen many times. The chain couples TRBV12-3 or TRBV12-4 to TRBJ1-1; D gene uncertain. The V end lost 3 bases, the J end lost 1 base, and 9 bases lay between the germline ends. CDR3 length equals 14 residues. The CDR3 protein is CASSFLRTNTEAFF. The CDR3 DNA reads as TGTGCCAGCAGTTTTTTACGTACGAACACTGAAGCTTTCTTT.